These 4 T cell receptor beta chains were sequenced from one sample in a study of CD8+ T cells in alopecia areata. The sequencing template was cDNA reverse transcribed from extracted RNA. TCRdb keeps only in-frame clones here, not all; method: immunoSEQ multiplex PCR. Found here are approximately 99,000 clones, 55% to 75% of them singletons; the top ten hold 20%. Material for sequencing was CD8+ T cells sorted from blood. All receptors come from a human donor in good health.

The chain links TRBV2 to TRBJ2-1; no firm D call. Per the germline V gene, CDR1 is SNHLY and CDR2 is FYNNEI. The germline V and J ends were trimmed by 3 bases and 9 bases, with 12 bases remaining between them. The CDR3 length is 13 residues. DNA for the CDR3: TGTGCCAGCAGTGAGGGCGGCACGGGTGAGCAGTTCTTC. This encodes CASSEGGTGEQFF.

This clone was seen once. The chain has TRBV7-6 and TRBJ2-7; possibly TRBD1 for D (6 bases). CDR1 and CDR2 (germline): SGHVS, FNYEAQ. CDR3 length: 16 amino acids. Trimming stripped 5 bases from V and 3 bases from J, with 20 bases between. The DNA of the CDR3 is TGTGCCAGCAGCCCAAGATCCCATCAGGGGCTCTACGAGCAGTACTTC. It codes for CASSPRSHQGLYEQYF.

V and J are TRBV19 and TRBJ1-6; D unclear. The length of the CDR3 is 20 residues. Germline CDR1 is LNHDA and CDR2 is SQIVND (reference sequence). With 1 base removed from V and 1 base from J, the gap between germline ends came to 20 bases. The CDR3 spells CASSIVLVASAWSYNSPLHF. Written as DNA, the CDR3 is TGTGCCAGTAGTATAGTTTTGGTGGCTTCCGCATGGTCCTATAATTCACCCCTCCACTTT.

This chain uses TRBV29-1 with TRBJ2-1; either TRBD1 or TRBD2 may fit D (5 bases each). CDR1 is SQVTM and CDR2 is ANQGSEA in the germline V gene. Trimming took off 1 base at V and 5 bases at J, with 12 bases between the two ends. This CDR3 contains 14 residues. The chain's CDR3 is CSVEGEEGHNEQFF. In DNA form, the CDR3 reads TGCAGCGTTGAAGGAGAAGAGGGGCACAATGAGCAGTTCTTC.